This TCR beta chain was sequenced during a study of T cells in Graves' hyperthyroidism and ophthalmopathy. Study as a whole: Blood from the periphery was taken at initial diagnosis, before any treatment.

Many counts were recorded for this clonotype. Antigen specificity is unknown. The ends lost 2 bases at V and 3 bases at J; junction bases unmatched: 1. Germline CDR1 MNHEY, CDR2 SVGAGI. This CDR3 has 13 amino acids. Whole-study findings and limits: Ophthalmopathy, as predicted by the model, came a median approximately 5.9 months after the prediction.

The sample, blood from the first hyperthyroidism diagnosis, precedes any ophthalmopathy symptoms. Regions amplified from RNA transcripts were the TCR beta CDR3 regions. Researchers ran a first-round RT-PCR on the TCR CDR3 using the HTBI primer set. A single record per CDR3 protein comes from TCRdb applying MiXCR to the multiplex PCR reads. The data contain 300,000 to 450,000 distinct CDR3 sequences, approximately 15% of them seen just once; the ten biggest clones take up around 21%. The V gene is TRBV6-5, the J gene TRBJ2-7; 7 nucleotides match TRBD2. Material: blood. This receptor was obtained from a man aged 25-45 years with Graves' hyperthyroidism that later progressed to Graves' ophthalmopathy. For the CDR3, the DNA is TGTGCCAGCAGTTACGGGGGGGACTACGAGCAGTACTTC. Amino acids: CASSYGGDYEQYF.